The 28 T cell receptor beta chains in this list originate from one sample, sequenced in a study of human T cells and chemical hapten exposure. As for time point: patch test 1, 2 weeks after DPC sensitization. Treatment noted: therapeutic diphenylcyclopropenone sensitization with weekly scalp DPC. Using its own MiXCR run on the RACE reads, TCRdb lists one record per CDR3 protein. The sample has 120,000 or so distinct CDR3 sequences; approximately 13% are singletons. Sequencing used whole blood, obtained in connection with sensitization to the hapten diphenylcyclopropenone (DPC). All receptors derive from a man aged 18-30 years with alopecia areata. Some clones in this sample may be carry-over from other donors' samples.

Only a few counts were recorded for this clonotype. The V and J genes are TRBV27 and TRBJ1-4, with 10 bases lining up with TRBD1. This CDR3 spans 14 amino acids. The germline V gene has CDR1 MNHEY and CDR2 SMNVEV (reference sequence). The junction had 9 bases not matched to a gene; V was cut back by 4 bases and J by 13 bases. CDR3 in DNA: TGTGCCAGCAGTTCATGGGACAGGGGATCCAGACTGTTTTTT. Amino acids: CASSSWDRGSRLFF. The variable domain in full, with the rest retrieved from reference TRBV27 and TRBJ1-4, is EAQVTQNPRYLITVTGKKLTVTCSQNMNHEYMSWYRQDPGLGLRQIYYSMNVEVTDKGDVPEGYKVSRKEKRNFPLILESPSPNQTSLYFCASSSWDRGSRLFFGSGTQLSVL.

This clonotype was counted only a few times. This CDR3 reads CSASRSTDTEAFF. For the CDR3, the DNA is TGCAGTGCTAGCAGGTCAACGGATACTGAAGCTTTCTTT. V usage is TRBV20-1 and J usage is TRBJ1-1; D remains unclear. Germline V gives CDR1 DFQATT, CDR2 SNEGSKA (reference sequence). Trimming pared 3 bases from V and 5 bases from J, leaving 13 bases between. This CDR3 has 13 residues.

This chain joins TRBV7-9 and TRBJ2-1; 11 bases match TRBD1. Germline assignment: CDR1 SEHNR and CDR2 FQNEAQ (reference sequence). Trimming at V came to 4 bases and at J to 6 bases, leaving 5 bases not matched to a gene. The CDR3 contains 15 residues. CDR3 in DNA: TGTGCCAGCAGCTCCGGGACAGGGGGTTCCAATGAGCAGTTCTTC. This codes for CASSSGTGGSNEQFF.

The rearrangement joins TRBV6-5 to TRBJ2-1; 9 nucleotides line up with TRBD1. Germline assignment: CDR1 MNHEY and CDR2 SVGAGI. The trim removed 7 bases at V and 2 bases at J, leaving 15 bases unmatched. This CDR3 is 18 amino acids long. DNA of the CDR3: TGTGCCAGCACCCAGAGGCTTACAGGGGGCGCTCCCTACAATGAGCAGTTCTTC. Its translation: CASTQRLTGGAPYNEQFF.

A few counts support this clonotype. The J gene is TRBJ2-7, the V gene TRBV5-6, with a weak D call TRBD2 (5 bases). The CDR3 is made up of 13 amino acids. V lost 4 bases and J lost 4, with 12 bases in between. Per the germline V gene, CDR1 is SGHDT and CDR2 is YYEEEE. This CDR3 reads CASSALVLYEQYF. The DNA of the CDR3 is TGTGCCAGCAGCGCACTAGTGTTATACGAGCAGTACTTC.

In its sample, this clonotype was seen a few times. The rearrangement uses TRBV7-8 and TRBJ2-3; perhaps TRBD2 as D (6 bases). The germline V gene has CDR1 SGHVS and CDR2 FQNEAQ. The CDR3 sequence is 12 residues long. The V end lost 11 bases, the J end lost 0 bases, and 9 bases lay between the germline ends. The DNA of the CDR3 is TGTGCCGGGGGGTATAGCACAGATACGCAGTATTTT. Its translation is CAGGYSTDTQYF.

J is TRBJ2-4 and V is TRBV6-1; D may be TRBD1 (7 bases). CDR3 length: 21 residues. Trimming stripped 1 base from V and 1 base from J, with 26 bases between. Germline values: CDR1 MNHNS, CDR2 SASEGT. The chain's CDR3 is CASSEEGRWSTGKRAKNIQYF. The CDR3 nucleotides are TGTGCCAGCAGTGAAGAAGGGAGGTGGTCGACAGGGAAGAGGGCCAAAAACATTCAGTACTTC.

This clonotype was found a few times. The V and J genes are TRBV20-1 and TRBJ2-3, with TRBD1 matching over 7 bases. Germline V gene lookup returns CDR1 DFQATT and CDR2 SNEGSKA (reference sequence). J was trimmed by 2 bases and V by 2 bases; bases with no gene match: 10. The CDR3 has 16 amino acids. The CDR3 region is CSARKGQSRITDTQYF. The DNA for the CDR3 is TGCAGTGCTAGAAAGGGACAGTCCCGAATCACAGATACGCAGTATTTT.

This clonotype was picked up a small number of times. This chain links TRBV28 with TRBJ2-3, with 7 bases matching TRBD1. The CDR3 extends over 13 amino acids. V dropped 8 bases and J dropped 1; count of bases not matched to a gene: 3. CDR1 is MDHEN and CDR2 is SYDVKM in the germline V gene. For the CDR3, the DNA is TGTGCCAGCGAAACAGGGGGCACAGATACGCAGTATTTT. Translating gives CASETGGTDTQYF.

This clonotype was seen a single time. The CDR3 nucleotides are TGTGCCACAAATAATAGGCAGATCTTGTACACTGAAGCTTTCTTT. Its translation is CATNNRQILYTEAFF. The V gene is TRBV6-6, the J gene TRBJ1-1; D ambiguous. The CDR3 length is 15 residues. The V gene's germline CDR1 is MNHNY and CDR2 SVGAGI (reference sequence). V gave up 10 bases and J gave up 3 bases, with 21 bases separating them.

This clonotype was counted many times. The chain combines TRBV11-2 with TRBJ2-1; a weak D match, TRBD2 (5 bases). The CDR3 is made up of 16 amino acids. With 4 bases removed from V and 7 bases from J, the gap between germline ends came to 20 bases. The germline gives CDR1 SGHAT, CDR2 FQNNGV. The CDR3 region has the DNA TGTGCCAGCAGCTCAGGAGGACTCCCTACCGCTAATGAGCAGTTCTTC. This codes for CASSSGGLPTANEQFF.

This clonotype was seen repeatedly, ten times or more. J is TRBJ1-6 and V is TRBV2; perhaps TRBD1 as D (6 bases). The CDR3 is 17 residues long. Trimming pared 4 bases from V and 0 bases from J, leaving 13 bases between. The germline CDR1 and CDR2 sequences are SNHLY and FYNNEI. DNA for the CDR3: TGTGCCAGCAGTGGTAGGGGGGAGAGCTCCTATAATTCACCCCTCCACTTT. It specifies CASSGRGESSYNSPLHF.

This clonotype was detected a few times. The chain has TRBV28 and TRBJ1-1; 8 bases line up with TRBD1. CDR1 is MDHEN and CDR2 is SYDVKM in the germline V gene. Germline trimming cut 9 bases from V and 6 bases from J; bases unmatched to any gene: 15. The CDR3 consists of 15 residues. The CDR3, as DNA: TGTGCCAGTCATAGACAGGGGAGAGTTTCGGCTGAAGCTTTCTTT. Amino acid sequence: CASHRQGRVSAEAFF.

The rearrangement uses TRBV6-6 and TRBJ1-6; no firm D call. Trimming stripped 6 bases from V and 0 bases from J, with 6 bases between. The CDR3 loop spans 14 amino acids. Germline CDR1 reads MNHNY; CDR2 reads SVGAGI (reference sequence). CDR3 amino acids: CASRQSSYNSPLHF. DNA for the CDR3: TGTGCCAGCAGGCAGAGCTCCTATAATTCACCCCTCCACTTT.

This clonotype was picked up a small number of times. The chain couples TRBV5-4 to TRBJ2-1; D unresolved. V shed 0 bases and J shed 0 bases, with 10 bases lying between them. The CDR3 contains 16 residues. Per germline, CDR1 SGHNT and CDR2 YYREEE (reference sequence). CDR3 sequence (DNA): TGTGCCAGCAGCTTGGGGGCAGTCCTCTCCTACAATGAGCAGTTCTTC. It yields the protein CASSLGAVLSYNEQFF.

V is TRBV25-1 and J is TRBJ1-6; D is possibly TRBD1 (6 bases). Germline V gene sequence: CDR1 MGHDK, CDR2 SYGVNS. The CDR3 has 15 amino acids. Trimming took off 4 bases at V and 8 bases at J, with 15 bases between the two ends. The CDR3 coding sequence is TGTGCCAGCAGTGTTACCGGGACAAAGCATTCACCCCTCCACTTT. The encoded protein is CASSVTGTKHSPLHF. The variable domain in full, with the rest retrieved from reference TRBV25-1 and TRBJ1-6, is EADIYQTPRYLVIGTGKKITLECSQTMGHDKMYWYQQDPGMELHLIHYSYGVNSTEKGDLSSESTVSRIRTEHFPLTLESARPSHTSQYLCASSVTGTKHSPLHFGNGTRLTVT.

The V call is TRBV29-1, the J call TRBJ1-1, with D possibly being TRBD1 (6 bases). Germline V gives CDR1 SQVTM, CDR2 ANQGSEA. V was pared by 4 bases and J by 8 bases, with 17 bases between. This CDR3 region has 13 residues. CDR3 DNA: TGCAGCGTTGTTGGAGACAGGTTAATAGAAGCTTTCTTT. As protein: CSVVGDRLIEAFF.

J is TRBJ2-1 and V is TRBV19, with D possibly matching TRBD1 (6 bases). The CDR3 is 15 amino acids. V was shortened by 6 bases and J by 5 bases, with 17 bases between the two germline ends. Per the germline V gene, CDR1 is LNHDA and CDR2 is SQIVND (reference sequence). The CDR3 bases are TGTGCCAGTAGGGAACTCGGGACACAGAACAATGAGCAGTTCTTC. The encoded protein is CASRELGTQNNEQFF.

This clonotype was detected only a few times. The DNA of the CDR3 is TGTGCCAGCAGCTCAGCGACAGGTTTCACCGGGGAGCTGTTTTTT. Translating it yields CASSSATGFTGELFF. The chain uses TRBV7-2 and TRBJ2-2; TRBD1 might be the D (6 bases). This CDR3 region has 15 residues. The V gene's germline CDR1 is SGHTA and CDR2 FQGNSA. V was clipped by 4 bases and J by 4 bases, with 13 bases between them. The full variable domain, completed using reference TRBV7-2 and TRBJ2-2, is GAGVSQSPSNKVTEKGKDVELRCDPISGHTALYWYRQSLGQGLEFLIYFQGNSAPDKSGLPSDRFSAERTGGSVSTLTIQRTQQEDSAVYLCASSSATGFTGELFFGEGSRLTVL.

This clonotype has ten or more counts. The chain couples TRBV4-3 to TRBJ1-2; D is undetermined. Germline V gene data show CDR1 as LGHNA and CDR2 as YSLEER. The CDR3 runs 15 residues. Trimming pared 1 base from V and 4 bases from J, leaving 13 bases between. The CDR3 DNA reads TGCGCCAGCAGCCAAGGGTCCGGGCGGGGCTATGGCTACACCTTC. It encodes CASSQGSGRGYGYTF.

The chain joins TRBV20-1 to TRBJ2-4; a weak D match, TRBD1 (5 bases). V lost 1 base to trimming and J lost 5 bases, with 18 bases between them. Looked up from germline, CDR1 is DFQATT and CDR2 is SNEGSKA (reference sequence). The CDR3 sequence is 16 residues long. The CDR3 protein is CSARVIQGKVENIQYF. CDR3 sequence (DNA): TGCAGTGCTAGAGTAATTCAGGGCAAGGTCGAAAACATTCAGTACTTC.

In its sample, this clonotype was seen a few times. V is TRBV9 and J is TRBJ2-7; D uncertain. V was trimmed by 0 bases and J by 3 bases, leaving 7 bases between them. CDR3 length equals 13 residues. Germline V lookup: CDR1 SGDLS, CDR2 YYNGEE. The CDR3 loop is CASSVGVNYEQYF. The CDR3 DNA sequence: TGTGCCAGCAGCGTAGGGGTTAACTACGAGCAGTACTTC.

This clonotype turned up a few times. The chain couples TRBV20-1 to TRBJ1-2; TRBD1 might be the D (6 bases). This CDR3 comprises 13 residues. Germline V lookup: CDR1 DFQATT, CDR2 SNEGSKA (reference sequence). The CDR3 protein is CAAGGLEVHSYTF. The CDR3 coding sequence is TGCGCCGCGGGGGGCCTCGAAGTTCATAGCTACACCTTC.

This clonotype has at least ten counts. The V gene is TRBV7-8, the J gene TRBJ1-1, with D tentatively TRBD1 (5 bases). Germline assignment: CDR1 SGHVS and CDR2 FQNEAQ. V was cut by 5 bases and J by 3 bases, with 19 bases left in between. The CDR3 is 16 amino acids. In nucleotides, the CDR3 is TGTGCCAGCAGCCTAAATGTAGGGTGGGGGTACACTGAAGCTTTCTTT. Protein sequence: CASSLNVGWGYTEAFF.

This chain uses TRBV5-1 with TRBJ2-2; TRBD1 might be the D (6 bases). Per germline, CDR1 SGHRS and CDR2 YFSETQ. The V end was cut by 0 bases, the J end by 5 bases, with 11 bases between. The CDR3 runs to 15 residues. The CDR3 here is CASSLEPRGTGELFF. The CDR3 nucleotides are TGCGCCAGCAGCTTGGAACCTAGGGGGACCGGGGAGCTGTTTTTT.

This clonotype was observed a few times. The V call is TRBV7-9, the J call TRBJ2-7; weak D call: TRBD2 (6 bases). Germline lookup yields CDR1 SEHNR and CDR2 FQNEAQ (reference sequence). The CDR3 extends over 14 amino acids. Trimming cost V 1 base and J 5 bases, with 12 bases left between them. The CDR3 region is CASSLVGLGNEQYV. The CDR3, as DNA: TGTGCCAGCAGCTTAGTGGGACTGGGAAACGAGCAGTACGTC.

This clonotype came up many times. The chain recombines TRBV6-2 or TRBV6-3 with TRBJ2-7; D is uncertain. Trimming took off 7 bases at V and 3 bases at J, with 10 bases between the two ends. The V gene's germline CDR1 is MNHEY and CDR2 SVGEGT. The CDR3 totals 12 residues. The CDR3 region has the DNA TGTGCCAGCACTCCGGACGGCTACGAGCAGTACTTC. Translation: CASTPDGYEQYF.

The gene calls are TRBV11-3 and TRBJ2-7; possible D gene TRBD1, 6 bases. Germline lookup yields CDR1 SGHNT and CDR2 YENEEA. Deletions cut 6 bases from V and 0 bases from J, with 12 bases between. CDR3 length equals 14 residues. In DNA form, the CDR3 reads TGTGCCAGCAGGGACCGGGACATCTCCTACGAGCAGTACGTC. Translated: CASRDRDISYEQYV.